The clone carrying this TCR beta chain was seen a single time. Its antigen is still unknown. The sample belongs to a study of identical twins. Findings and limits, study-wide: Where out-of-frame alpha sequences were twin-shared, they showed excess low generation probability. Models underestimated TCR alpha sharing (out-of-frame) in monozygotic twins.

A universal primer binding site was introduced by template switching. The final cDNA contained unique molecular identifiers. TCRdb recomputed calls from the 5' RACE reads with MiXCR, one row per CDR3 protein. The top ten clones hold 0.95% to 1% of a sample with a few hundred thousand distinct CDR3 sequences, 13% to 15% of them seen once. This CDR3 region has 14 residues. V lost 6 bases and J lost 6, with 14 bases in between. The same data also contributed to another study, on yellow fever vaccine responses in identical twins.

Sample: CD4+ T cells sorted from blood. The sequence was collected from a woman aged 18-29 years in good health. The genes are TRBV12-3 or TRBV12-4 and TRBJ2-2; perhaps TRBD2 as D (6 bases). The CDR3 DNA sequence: TGTGCCAGCAGCACTTCGGGGGTTGCCGGGGAGCTGTTTTTT. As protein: CASSTSGVAGELFF.